This entry lists 10 T cell receptor beta chains sequenced from one sample in a study of T cell responses to AZD1222 COVID-19 vaccine. TCRdb keeps only in-frame clones here, not all; method: immunoSEQ multiplex PCR. Among 80,000 to 95,000 clones listed, 92% were seen once. The material was peripheral blood, obtained on day 0 of AZD1222 vaccination. The receptors shown here come from an adult in good health.

The chain carries TRBV6-2 or TRBV6-3 and TRBJ2-2; 15 nucleotides match TRBD2. V was clipped by 4 bases and J by 6 bases; unmatched bases: 3. From germline, CDR1 is MNHEY and CDR2 SVGEGT. The CDR3 runs to 16 residues. CDR3 nucleotide sequence: TGTGCCAGCAGTTCCAGGACTAGCGGGAGGGCCGGGGAGCTGTTTTTT. It encodes CASSSRTSGRAGELFF.

The chain employs TRBV7-2 and TRBJ1-1; D uncertain. With 7 bases removed from V and 1 base from J, the gap between germline ends came to 10 bases. Germline V gene lookup returns CDR1 SGHTA and CDR2 FQGNSA. This CDR3 has 13 amino acids. The CDR3 DNA reads as TGTGCCAGCAATCTAGACCCGAACACTGAAGCTTTCTTT. Protein: CASNLDPNTEAFF.

V is TRBV28 and J is TRBJ2-7, with a tentative D call TRBD1 (6 bases). Germline V gene data show CDR1 as MDHEN and CDR2 as SYDVKM. V lost 7 bases, J lost 9 bases, and 19 bases lay in between. The CDR3 spans 13 residues. As DNA, the CDR3 is TGTGCCAGCACCAGGGGTACCCTCCGCGTGCAGTACTTC. It is translated as CASTRGTLRVQYF. The whole variable domain, filled in from reference TRBV28 and TRBJ2-7, reads DVKVTQSSRYLVKRTGEKVFLECVQDMDHENMFWYRQDPGLGLRLIYFSYDVKMKEKGDIPEGYSVSREKKERFSLILESASTNQTSMYLCASTRGTLRVQYFGPGTRLTVT.

The chain recombines TRBV28 with TRBJ2-2; 7 bases map to TRBD1. Germline CDR1 and CDR2: MDHEN and SYDVKM. The CDR3 has 16 amino acids. The junction had 7 bases not matched to a gene; V was cut back by 6 bases and J by 0 bases. The CDR3 loop reads CASSPGGAANTGELFF. The CDR3, as DNA: TGTGCCAGCAGCCCAGGGGGTGCCGCGAACACCGGGGAGCTGTTTTTT.

This chain uses TRBV7-2 with TRBJ1-5; D remains unclear. This CDR3 is built from 14 residues. CDR1 is SGHTA, CDR2 FQGNSA, per germline. V was trimmed by 3 bases and J by 0 bases, leaving 6 bases between them. The CDR3 reads CASSFRDSNQPQHF. DNA of the CDR3: TGTGCCAGCAGCTTTCGGGATAGCAATCAGCCCCAGCATTTT.

The rearrangement links TRBV4-2 to TRBJ1-5; D gene ambiguous. The CDR3 totals 12 residues. Trimming pared 7 bases from V and 8 bases from J, leaving 12 bases between. Germline V gives CDR1 LGHNA, CDR2 YNFKEQ. CDR3 in DNA: TGTGCCAGCACTGAGGGTAATGAGCCCCAGCATTTT. Translation: CASTEGNEPQHF.

V usage is TRBV7-3 and J usage is TRBJ1-1; 8 positions agree with TRBD1. Losses at the gene ends were 6 bases for V and 1 base for J; bases not matched to a gene: 7. Germline V gives CDR1 SGHTA, CDR2 FQGTGA. The CDR3 loop spans 15 amino acids. The CDR3 loop is CASRGPDRGNTEAFF. The CDR3 DNA reads TGTGCCAGCAGGGGTCCCGACAGGGGGAACACTGAAGCTTTCTTT.

V usage is TRBV20-1 and J usage is TRBJ1-5; D uncertain. This CDR3 spans 11 amino acids. In germline, CDR1 is DFQATT, CDR2 SNEGSKA (reference sequence). The V end lost 3 bases, the J end lost 6 bases, and 6 bases lay between the germline ends. CDR3 in DNA: TGCAGTGCTAGGGGGTTTCAGCCCCAGCATTTT. This codes for CSARGFQPQHF.

V and J are TRBV15 and TRBJ1-2; 9 bases align to TRBD1. Trimming removed 5 bases from V and 4 bases from J; junction bases left unmatched: 8. This CDR3 has 15 amino acids. Germline V CDR1 and CDR2: LNHNV, YYDKDF (reference sequence). CDR3: CATSAGTGYFYGYTF. The CDR3 region has the DNA TGTGCCACCAGCGCAGGGACAGGGTACTTCTATGGCTACACCTTC.

The genes are TRBV28 and TRBJ1-5; weak D call: TRBD1 (5 bases). With 6 bases removed from V and 7 bases from J, the gap between germline ends came to 13 bases. Per germline, CDR1 MDHEN and CDR2 SYDVKM. This CDR3 spans 13 amino acids. The CDR3 DNA reads TGTGCCAGCAGCCTGGGTCGGGACCAGCCCCAGCATTTT. Translating gives CASSLGRDQPQHF.